These 28 T cell receptor beta chains were sequenced from one sample in a study of CD8+ T cells in alopecia areata. Described treatment: oral pan-JAK inhibitor, 5-10 mg twice daily. Following extraction, RNA underwent reverse transcription to cDNA, which served as the sequencing template. TCRdb keeps only in-frame clones here, not all; method: immunoSEQ multiplex PCR. The profile shows 90,000 to 120,000 clones, 65% to 85% of them singletons. This sample comprised CD8+ T cells sorted from blood, obtained at week 24, from a patient treated with tofacitinib. All receptors come from a human donor with alopecia areata.

In its sample, this clone was seen once. The missing conserved phenylalanine or tryptophan at the end of this CDR3 makes a read error likely. Because the CDR3's place on the DNA is in doubt, the DNA is left out and the CDR3 is given as listed by TCRdb. The chain couples TRBV20-1 to TRBJ2-6; the D call in the table, TRBD2, was not verified against the DNA. The germline V gene encodes CDR1 DFQATT and CDR2 SNEGSKA (reference sequence). The CDR3 comprises 10 residues, both ends counted. This CDR3 is CSASRIDGVG.

The chain is built from TRBV19 and TRBJ2-7; possibly TRBD1 for D (5 bases). Trimming pared 5 bases from V and 5 bases from J, leaving 13 bases between. Looked up from germline, CDR1 is LNHDA and CDR2 is SQIVND (reference sequence). The CDR3 runs 13 residues. CDR3 residues: CASSPGFEDEQYF. Written as DNA, the CDR3 is TGTGCCAGTAGTCCAGGGTTCGAGGACGAGCAGTACTTC.

The chain joins TRBV14 to TRBJ1-1, with D hard to call. This CDR3 comprises 14 residues. Trimming cost V 0 bases and J 1 base, with 6 bases left between them. The germline V gene encodes CDR1 SGHDN and CDR2 FVKESK. The CDR3 sequence: CASSQDPGNTEAFF. The CDR3 coding sequence is TGTGCCAGCAGCCAAGACCCGGGGAACACTGAAGCTTTCTTT.

The J gene is TRBJ2-7, the V gene TRBV11-3; the match to TRBD1 covers 7 bases. Germline V gene lookup returns CDR1 SGHNT and CDR2 YENEEA. The CDR3 extends over 15 amino acids. The junction had 7 bases not matched to a gene; V was cut back by 3 bases and J by 2 bases. CDR3: CASSFPGQNTYEQYF. CDR3 nucleotide sequence: TGTGCCAGCAGCTTTCCGGGACAGAATACCTACGAGCAGTACTTC.

This chain connects TRBV7-9 to TRBJ2-5; D uncertain. The CDR3 sequence is 14 residues long. Germline V gene lookup returns CDR1 SEHNR and CDR2 FQNEAQ (reference sequence). Trimming pared 5 bases from V and 5 bases from J, leaving 15 bases between. Here the CDR3 DNA reads TGTGCCAGCAGCCCCCGGACGGGTTCGGAGACCCAGTACTTC. This codes for CASSPRTGSETQYF. The complete variable domain, with remaining parts taken from reference TRBV7-9 and TRBJ2-5, reads DTGVSQNPRHKITKRGQNVTFRCDPISEHNRLYWYRQTLGQGPEFLTYFQNEAQLEKSRLLSDRFSAERPKGSFSTLEIQRTEQGDSAMYLCASSPRTGSETQYFGPGTRLLVL.

The chain has TRBV29-1 and TRBJ2-5; 7 positions agree with TRBD1. The CDR3 has 13 amino acids. V gave up 6 bases and J gave up 5 bases; unmatched junction bases: 9. Germline V lookup: CDR1 SQVTM, CDR2 ANQGSEA. The CDR3 nucleotides read TGCAGCGTCATGACAGGGATCTCGGAGACCCAGTACTTC. This codes for CSVMTGISETQYF.

V and J are TRBV7-9 and TRBJ2-1; D uncertain. The V and J ends lost 4 bases and 3 bases respectively, with 10 bases between them. Germline values: CDR1 SEHNR, CDR2 FQNEAQ (reference sequence). The CDR3 runs 14 residues. The CDR3 bases are TGTGCCAGCAGCTGGCAGGACCGCTACAATGAGCAGTTCTTC. Translation: CASSWQDRYNEQFF. Drawing the rest from reference TRBV7-9 and TRBJ2-1, the complete variable domain is DTGVSQNPRHKITKRGQNVTFRCDPISEHNRLYWYRQTLGQGPEFLTYFQNEAQLEKSRLLSDRFSAERPKGSFSTLEIQRTEQGDSAMYLCASSWQDRYNEQFFGPGTRLTVL.

CDR3 coding DNA: TGCACCAGCAGCCGCCGGGACTTGAGCACAGATACGCAGTATTTT. Protein sequence: CTSSRRDLSTDTQYF. The V call is TRBV1, the J call TRBJ2-3; TRBD2 reflects the table's D call only, with no check against the DNA. TRBV1 is recorded as a pseudogene. The CDR3 extends over 15 amino acids.

This chain connects TRBV4-2 to TRBJ1-1; a weak D match, TRBD1 (6 bases). Trimming cost V 0 bases and J 3 bases, with 17 bases left between them. CDR1 LGHNA and CDR2 YNFKEQ come from the germline V gene. The CDR3 runs 17 residues. The CDR3 is CASSQDLYVPGDTEAFF. CDR3 nucleotide sequence: TGTGCCAGCAGCCAAGATTTATACGTTCCAGGGGACACTGAAGCTTTCTTT.

V and J are TRBV6-1 and TRBJ1-1, with TRBD1 as a possible D gene (5 bases). Germline assignment: CDR1 MNHNS and CDR2 SASEGT. The CDR3 runs to 14 residues. The germline V and J ends were trimmed by 4 bases and 7 bases, with 16 bases remaining between them. The CDR3 nucleotides are TGTGCCAGCAGTGCGATAAGGGGCCGGGATGAAGCTTTCTTT. Protein sequence: CASSAIRGRDEAFF.

Only one count was recorded for this clone. This chain uses TRBV4-1 with TRBJ2-2, with D maybe TRBD1 (5 bases). The CDR3 loop spans 16 amino acids. V was trimmed by 0 bases and J by 4 bases, leaving 12 bases between them. The germline V gene has CDR1 MGHRA and CDR2 YSYEKL. The CDR3 is CASSQDPRAVTGELFF. In nucleotides, the CDR3 is TGCGCCAGCAGCCAAGACCCCAGGGCGGTCACCGGGGAGCTGTTTTTT.

This clone came up once. V usage is TRBV5-1 and J usage is TRBJ2-1; D ambiguous. V lost 1 base and J lost 0, with 11 bases in between. Germline CDR1 and CDR2: SGHRS and YFSETQ. This CDR3 spans 16 amino acids. DNA of the CDR3: TGCGCCAGCAGCTTGAGACCGTCGAGCTCCTACAATGAGCAGTTCTTC. As protein: CASSLRPSSSYNEQFF.

This CDR3 is CASSVSGTTEAFF. The CDR3 DNA reads TGTGCCAGCAGTGTCTCCGGGACCACTGAAGCTTTCTTT. The J gene is TRBJ1-1, the V gene TRBV27; D may be TRBD1 (5 bases). This CDR3 region has 13 residues. Between the trimmed V and J ends, which lost 5 bases and 4 bases, there was a span of 11 bases. Looked up from germline, CDR1 is MNHEY and CDR2 is SMNVEV (reference sequence).

The chain combines TRBV7-9 with TRBJ2-1, with 12 bases fitting TRBD2. Germline V CDR1 and CDR2: SEHNR, FQNEAQ (reference sequence). V trimming: 1 base; J trimming: 5 bases; junction bases outside the gene matches: 9. This CDR3 comprises 18 residues. CDR3 in amino acids: CASSLGTSGAKTDNEQFF. In DNA form, the CDR3 reads TGTGCCAGCAGCTTAGGGACTAGCGGGGCTAAAACGGACAATGAGCAGTTCTTC.

V usage is TRBV11-2 and J usage is TRBJ2-3; either TRBD1 or TRBD2 may supply D (5 bases each). Germline V gene lookup returns CDR1 SGHAT and CDR2 FQNNGV. The CDR3 has 13 amino acids. V was cut by 2 bases and J by 5 bases, with 8 bases left in between. Written as DNA, the CDR3 is TGTGCCAGCAGCTTACCGGGGCAAGATACGCAGTATTTT. Encoded protein: CASSLPGQDTQYF.

This clone came up once. V is TRBV6-5 and J is TRBJ2-2, with TRBD2 as a possible D gene (5 bases). Per germline, CDR1 MNHEY and CDR2 SVGAGI. The CDR3 runs 12 residues. V lost 4 bases to trimming and J lost 5 bases, with 5 bases between them. Here the CDR3 DNA reads TGTGCCAGCAGTTGGAGGACCGGGGAGCTGTTTTTT. It specifies CASSWRTGELFF.

V gene TRBV5-4 combines with J gene TRBJ2-5; 7 bases are shared with TRBD2. The V and J ends lost 1 base and 4 bases, in that order; junction bases with no gene match: 7. From germline, CDR1 is SGHNT and CDR2 YYREEE (reference sequence). This CDR3 spans 15 amino acids. CDR3 amino acids: CASSLTSSGGETQYF. As DNA, the CDR3 is TGTGCCAGCAGCTTGACTAGCTCGGGGGGAGAGACCCAGTACTTC.

This chain links TRBV11-2 with TRBJ2-5; TRBD1 is a possible D gene (6 bases). Deletions cut 1 base from V and 2 bases from J, with 8 bases between. Germline V gives CDR1 SGHAT, CDR2 FQNNGV. This CDR3 is built from 14 residues. CDR3 sequence reads: CASSLVGGQETQYF. CDR3 nucleotide sequence: TGTGCCAGCAGCTTAGTAGGGGGACAAGAGACCCAGTACTTC.

V gene TRBV5-5 combines with J gene TRBJ2-7; no clear D gene. The CDR3 contains 14 residues. In germline, CDR1 is SGHKS, CDR2 YYEKEE (reference sequence). V was cut by 7 bases and J by 1 base, with 15 bases left in between. CDR3 nucleotide sequence: TGTGCCAGCGGGCCGGGTCGAAGTTCCTACGAGCAGTACTTC. Its protein is CASGPGRSSYEQYF.

Comment on this clone: Other DNA sequences of this sample code for an identical CDR3. This chain connects TRBV27 to TRBJ2-7; the match to TRBD1 covers 9 bases. From germline, CDR1 is MNHEY and CDR2 SMNVEV (reference sequence). The ends lost 5 bases at V and 5 bases at J; junction bases unmatched: 7. This CDR3 spans 14 amino acids. CDR3 residues: CASSLGQGRHEQYF. In DNA, the CDR3 is TGTGCCAGCAGTCTGGGACAGGGCCGGCACGAGCAGTACTTC.

This chain links TRBV15 with TRBJ1-6; 10 bases agree with TRBD1. Germline V gene data show CDR1 as LNHNV and CDR2 as YYDKDF (reference sequence). CDR3 size: 16 residues. V lost 1 base, J lost 6 bases, and 3 bases stayed unmatched. CDR3 loop: CATSRARDRGNSPLHF. The CDR3 DNA reads as TGTGCCACCAGCAGAGCCAGGGACAGGGGTAATTCACCCCTCCACTTT.

This chain connects TRBV5-1 to TRBJ2-1, with D perhaps matching TRBD1 (5 bases). The germline V and J ends were trimmed by 0 bases and 5 bases, with 9 bases remaining between them. Germline V gene data show CDR1 as SGHRS and CDR2 as YFSETQ. The CDR3 has 14 amino acids. The CDR3 spells CASSLGTGDNEQFF. CDR3 in DNA: TGCGCCAGCAGCTTGGGAACAGGCGACAATGAGCAGTTCTTC.

The rearrangement joins TRBV4-3 to TRBJ1-4; 9 bases map to TRBD1. Germline CDR1 reads LGHNA; CDR2 reads YSLEER. With V trimmed by 2 bases and J by 8 bases, 12 bases remained unmatched. This CDR3 comprises 17 residues. In DNA, the CDR3 is TGCGCCAGCAGCCAATGGGGTACCGGGACAGGGAGAGAAAAACTGTTTTTT. Its translation: CASSQWGTGTGREKLFF.

The chain combines TRBV7-9 with TRBJ1-1; no clear D gene. Per the germline V gene, CDR1 is SEHNR and CDR2 is FQNEAQ (reference sequence). V was clipped by 2 bases and J by 5 bases, with 9 bases between them. The length of the CDR3 is 13 residues. In DNA form, the CDR3 reads TGTGCCAGCAGCTTAAGGGCGGAGACTGAAGCTTTCTTT. Amino acids: CASSLRAETEAFF.

V is TRBV19 and J is TRBJ1-1; the D is unclear. V gave up 4 bases and J gave up 4 bases, with 10 bases separating them. The CDR3 totals 13 residues. Germline CDR1 reads LNHDA; CDR2 reads SQIVND (reference sequence). The CDR3 nucleotides are TGTGCCAGTAGTACCGGGCCGGGCACTGAAGCTTTCTTT. Its translation is CASSTGPGTEAFF.

J is TRBJ2-1 and V is TRBV2; 10 nucleotides align to TRBD2. The CDR3 is 16 amino acids. Germline values: CDR1 SNHLY, CDR2 FYNNEI. With V trimmed by 0 bases and J by 3 bases, 2 bases remained unmatched. CDR3 coding DNA: TGTGCCAGCAGTGAAGCTAGCGGGGGGAACTACAATGAGCAGTTCTTC. Translating it yields CASSEASGGNYNEQFF.

This clone was detected a few times. V and J are TRBV4-1 and TRBJ2-2, with TRBD1 matching over 8 bases. This CDR3 has 16 amino acids. With 0 bases clipped from V and 4 bases from J, the junction kept 4 bases outside the gene matches. In germline, CDR1 is MGHRA, CDR2 YSYEKL. In DNA form, the CDR3 reads TGCGCCAGCAGCCAAGACGGGACAGGCCGCACCGGGGAGCTGTTTTTT. Translating gives CASSQDGTGRTGELFF.

The genes are TRBV11-2 and TRBJ2-3; D tentatively reads TRBD1 or TRBD2 (6 bases each). V lost 4 bases and J 2 bases, leaving 16 bases between the germline ends. The CDR3 totals 16 residues. Germline values: CDR1 SGHAT, CDR2 FQNNGV. The CDR3 loop is CASSSDRSGATDTQYF. The DNA for the CDR3 is TGTGCCAGCAGCTCAGACAGGTCGGGGGCCACAGATACGCAGTATTTT.